This TCR beta chain was sequenced in a study of beta chain features in type 1 diabetes. General study points: Compared with healthy donors, patients appeared to share more similar naive, central memory and regulatory TCRB repertoires.

The CDR3 is 17 residues long. Germline assignment: CDR1 SGHRS and CDR2 YFSETQ. V lost 2 bases to trimming and J lost 5 bases, with 22 bases between them. Every donor provided one heparinised blood draw, which averaged roughly 120 mL. Central memory, naive, regulatory and stem cell-like memory CD4+ cells were sorted by CD45RO/CCR7/CD25/CD127/CD95/CD27. As to this clone: Its antigen remains unidentified.

The investigators reverse transcribed all of the isolated RNA, so they sequenced expressed TCRB transcripts. Some clones are missing from TCRdb's copy, which holds only in-frame ones; the method was immunoSEQ multiplex PCR. The sample shows about 320,000 clones, around 13% of them seen only once. The receptor was derived from a young man in good health. The chain has TRBV5-1 and TRBJ2-5; no reliable D call. The sequencing sample was made of central memory CD4+ T cells from blood. The CDR3 coding sequence is TGCGCCAGCAGCTTACCCCCGCGCGGCTTGCGTTTGGAGACCCAGTACTTC. It translates to CASSLPPRGLRLETQYF.